These T cell receptor beta chains were read from a single sample in a study of CD8+ T cells in alopecia areata. Clones were read by immunoSEQ multiplex PCR, and TCRdb kept only the in-frame ones, dropping some. Of fewer than 250,000 clones in the sample, 57% were seen once. The sequencing used CD4+ T cells sorted from blood, collected at week 0. All receptors come from a human donor with alopecia areata. The CDR3 runs from the conserved cysteine through the conserved F or W. D genes are given only for firm matches. A clone size is listed for some rows: how often the clone was seen (once, few, many), or a class if it is expanded.

TRBJ2-1 - TRBV9 - TGTGCCAGCACGTCGGGGAGTGGCAATGAGCAGTTCTTC CASTSGSGNEQFF
TRBJ1-1 - TRBV30 - TGTGCCTGGAGCGTCAGGGGGAACACTGAAGCTTTCTTT CAWSVRGNTEAFF
TRBJ2-7 - TRBV18 - TGTGCCAGCTCACCAGAGGCCACTGGCGAGCAGTACTTC CASSPEATGEQYF
TRBJ2-7 - TRBV2 - TGTGCCAGGAACTCTAAGGACGGCCTGTTTCAGTACTTC CARNSKDGLFQYF
TRBJ1-5 - TRBV25-1 - TGTGCCAGCAGTGCGTACGGGATCAATCAGCCCCAGCATTTT CASSAYGINQPQHF
TRBJ2-6 few TRBV11-2 - TGTGCCAGCAGCGTCCTCGGGTCTGGGGCCAACGTCCTGACTTTC CASSVLGSGANVLTF
TRBJ2-2 - TRBV29-1 - TGCAGCGTTGAAGGATGGAGGAACACCGGGGAGCTGTTTTTT CSVEGWRNTGELFF
TRBJ2-1 - TRBV4-1 TRBD2 TGCGCCAGCAGCCGGCTAGCGGGCAAGTACAATGAGCAGTTCTTC CASSRLAGKYNEQFF
TRBJ2-3 few TRBV9 TRBD1 TGTGCCAGCAGCGTAGGGGGACAGCAAAGGGGAGATACGCAGTATTTT CASSVGGQQRGDTQYF
TRBJ2-3 - TRBV27 - TGTGCCAGCAGTCCCTTGAAGACTAGTAGATATACAGATACGCAGTATTTT CASSPLKTSRYTDTQYF
TRBJ1-2 few TRBV29-1 - TGCAGCGTTGAAGATCTGGTCGGACAGCATGGCTACACCTTC CSVEDLVGQHGYTF
TRBJ2-7 few TRBV29-1 TRBD2 TGCAGCGTTCGGCCTAGCGGTACCTACGAGCAGTACTTC CSVRPSGTYEQYF
TRBJ2-3 - TRBV5-1 - TGCGCCAGCAGCTTTGCGGGAATGCAAGATACGCAGTATTTT CASSFAGMQDTQYF
TRBJ1-3 - TRBV7-9 - TGTGCCACCACAGGACCCTCTGGAAACACCATATATTTT CATTGPSGNTIYF
TRBJ2-7 - TRBV18 - TGTGCCAGCTCACCAAGGGCAGACGAGCAGTACTTC CASSPRADEQYF
TRBJ1-6 - TRBV5-4 - TGTGCCAGCAGCTTGGGATCGGTTAGGTCAAATTCACCCCTCCACTTT CASSLGSVRSNSPLHF